What follows are 17 T cell receptor beta chains derived from one specimen sequenced in a study of response to subunit inactivated influenza vaccine. TCRdb fed the RT-PCR reads into MiXCR, producing one record per CDR3 protein. The table shows over 800,000 distinct CDR3 sequences, with around 20% occurring only once. Sample: PBMCs from blood, taken about 5 days after vaccination. The origin of the receptors is a man aged 50-59 years who received an inactivated influenza vaccine.

In this sample, this clonotype turned up many times. CDR3 residues: CASSRQTVNEAFF. The CDR3 DNA sequence: TGTGCCAGCAGCAGGCAGACTGTAAACGAAGCTTTCTTT. The chain employs TRBV12-3 or TRBV12-4 and TRBJ1-1; D gene uncertain. V lost 6 bases and J 8 bases, leaving 16 bases between the germline ends. This CDR3 has 13 amino acids.

J is TRBJ2-3 and V is TRBV28; D could derive from TRBD1 or TRBD2 (5 bases each). The ends were cut back, 3 bases at V and 0 bases at J, with 13 bases in the middle. This CDR3 region has 16 residues. CDR1 is MDHEN, CDR2 SYDVKM, per germline. CDR3 nucleotides: TGTGCCAGCAGTTTTACGGGGCGCCCAAGCACAGATACGCAGTATTTT. Encoded protein: CASSFTGRPSTDTQYF.

This clonotype was seen more than once but under ten times. The chain joins TRBV23-1 to TRBJ1-1; maybe TRBD1 (5 bases). TRBV23-1 is marked as an open reading frame, function uncertain. There are 14 residues in the CDR3. V was trimmed by 7 bases and J by 1 base, leaving 13 bases between them. The CDR3 coding sequence is TGCGCCAGCACCACTTGGGGCGGGAACACTGAAGCTTTCTTT. Protein sequence: CASTTWGGNTEAFF.

This clonotype was found many times. The chain joins TRBV7-8 to TRBJ2-1, with 8 bases lining up with TRBD2. The V gene end was trimmed by 1 base and the J gene end by 4 bases; junction bases not matched to a gene: 6. CDR1 and CDR2 (germline): SGHVS, FQNEAQ. The CDR3 extends over 16 amino acids. The DNA for the CDR3 is TGTGCCAGCAGCTTAGAGTACGGGGGGGAATACAATGAGCAGTTCTTC. It yields the protein CASSLEYGGEYNEQFF.

The chain recombines TRBV6-1 with TRBJ2-5; D possibly corresponds to TRBD1 (5 bases). The V and J ends lost 7 bases and 0 bases respectively, with 12 bases between them. Germline CDR1 and CDR2: MNHNS and SASEGT. CDR3 length equals 14 residues. For the CDR3, the DNA is TGTGCCAGCACCCAGGGCCAGGACCAAGAGACCCAGTACTTC. This codes for CASTQGQDQETQYF.

The chain combines TRBV20-1 with TRBJ2-7; D is perhaps TRBD2 (6 bases). CDR1 and CDR2 from the germline V gene are DFQATT and SNEGSKA (reference sequence). Trimming pared 7 bases from V and 2 bases from J, leaving 15 bases between. The CDR3 is 13 amino acids. CDR3 DNA sequence: TGCAGTGTTTCGGGACTTCCCACCTACGAGCAGTACTTC. Its translation: CSVSGLPTYEQYF.

CDR3 region: CASSRDRGNTGELFF. CDR3 DNA: TGTGCCAGCAGTCGAGACAGGGGTAACACCGGGGAGCTGTTTTTT. The chain uses TRBV6-1 and TRBJ2-2; 8 bases fit TRBD1. V was pared by 5 bases and J by 2 bases, with 4 bases of the junction left unmatched. Germline V gene lookup returns CDR1 MNHNS and CDR2 SASEGT. The CDR3 is 15 residues long.

Only a few counts were recorded for this clonotype. The V and J genes are TRBV30 and TRBJ1-2; 8 nucleotides align to TRBD1. The CDR3 loop spans 14 amino acids. Germline loops: CDR1 GTSNPN, CDR2 SVGIG (reference sequence). J lost 6 bases, V lost 4 bases, and 10 bases had no gene match. CDR3 DNA: TGTGCCTGGACTCTCCGGGACAGGATTCATGGCTACACCTTC. Encoded protein: CAWTLRDRIHGYTF.

This clonotype turned up a few times. The chain uses TRBV20-1 and TRBJ2-7, with 15 bases that match TRBD2. Unmatched junction bases numbered 4, after V lost 7 bases and J lost 6 bases. The CDR3 extends over 13 amino acids. From germline, CDR1 is DFQATT and CDR2 SNEGSKA (reference sequence). CDR3 bases: TGCAGTGTTCCGGGACTAGCGGGAGGCGAGCAGTACTTC. Encoded protein: CSVPGLAGGEQYF.

The chain uses TRBV20-1 and TRBJ2-3; D uncertain. The ends were cut back, 2 bases at V and 0 bases at J, with 27 bases in the middle. Germline V CDR1 and CDR2: DFQATT, SNEGSKA (reference sequence). The length of the CDR3 is 20 residues. CDR3 loop: CSARFFGTKYEASSTDTQYF. The CDR3 region has the DNA TGCAGTGCTAGATTTTTCGGAACCAAGTACGAAGCCTCTAGCACAGATACGCAGTATTTT.

This clonotype was detected a few times. This chain connects TRBV28 to TRBJ2-3; either TRBD1 or TRBD2 may supply D (5 bases each). V lost 5 bases to trimming and J lost 5 bases, with 14 bases between them. From germline, CDR1 is MDHEN and CDR2 SYDVKM. CDR3 length: 14 residues. The CDR3 DNA reads as TGTGCCAGCAGTATGGGACGTTCCCGAGATACGCAGTATTTT. Translated: CASSMGRSRDTQYF. Combining the CDR3 with reference TRBV28 and TRBJ2-3 gives the whole variable domain DVKVTQSSRYLVKRTGEKVFLECVQDMDHENMFWYRQDPGLGLRLIYFSYDVKMKEKGDIPEGYSVSREKKERFSLILESASTNQTSMYLCASSMGRSRDTQYFGPGTRLTVL.

This clonotype showed up many times. V is TRBV7-9 and J is TRBJ2-2, with no clear D. The V and J ends lost 5 bases and 4 bases respectively, with 11 bases between them. The germline CDR1 and CDR2 sequences are SEHNR and FQNEAQ (reference sequence). The CDR3 is 14 amino acids. CDR3 residues: CASSPMTVTGELFF. The CDR3 DNA follows: TGTGCCAGCAGCCCAATGACCGTCACCGGGGAGCTGTTTTTT.

The chain links TRBV2 to TRBJ1-2; no clear D gene. Germline CDR1 is SNHLY and CDR2 is FYNNEI. The CDR3 loop spans 13 amino acids. V lost 8 bases and J 6 bases, leaving 16 bases between the germline ends. CDR3 protein: CASSVLGGNGYTF. As DNA, the CDR3 is TGTGCCAGCTCTGTCCTGGGCGGCAATGGCTACACCTTC.

The rearrangement uses TRBV7-2 and TRBJ2-1, with D hard to call. Deletions cut 7 bases from V and 9 bases from J, with 19 bases between. The CDR3 totals 14 residues. Germline V gene data show CDR1 as SGHTA and CDR2 as FQGNSA. The CDR3 coding sequence is TGTGCCAGCACCTCCTTTGTCCGCGTAGGTGAGCAGTTCTTC. This codes for CASTSFVRVGEQFF.

The V gene is TRBV7-2, the J gene TRBJ1-5; 7 bases align to TRBD1. This CDR3 is built from 13 residues. With 9 bases clipped from V and 7 bases from J, the junction kept 9 bases outside the gene matches. CDR1 SGHTA and CDR2 FQGNSA come from the germline V gene. The CDR3 region is CASTTGERQPQHF. The CDR3, as DNA: TGTGCCAGTACTACAGGGGAAAGGCAGCCCCAGCATTTT.

V and J are TRBV5-1 and TRBJ2-3; 11 nucleotides line up with TRBD1. CDR3 size: 22 residues. CDR1 is SGHRS, CDR2 YFSETQ, per germline. The ends lost 6 bases at V and 0 bases at J; junction bases unmatched: 24. CDR3 DNA sequence: TGCGCCAGCAACAAAGGACAGGGGGCGCCGCGTTATAAAGGCCTTAGCACAGATACGCAGTATTTT. It codes for CASNKGQGAPRYKGLSTDTQYF.

The chain couples TRBV12-3 or TRBV12-4 to TRBJ2-1, with D unclear. The CDR3 totals 12 residues. Trimming removed 5 bases from V and 7 bases from J, with 9 bases in between. The CDR3 nucleotides read TGTGCCAGCAGTAGACACTTTAATGAGCAGTTCTTC. Its translation is CASSRHFNEQFF.